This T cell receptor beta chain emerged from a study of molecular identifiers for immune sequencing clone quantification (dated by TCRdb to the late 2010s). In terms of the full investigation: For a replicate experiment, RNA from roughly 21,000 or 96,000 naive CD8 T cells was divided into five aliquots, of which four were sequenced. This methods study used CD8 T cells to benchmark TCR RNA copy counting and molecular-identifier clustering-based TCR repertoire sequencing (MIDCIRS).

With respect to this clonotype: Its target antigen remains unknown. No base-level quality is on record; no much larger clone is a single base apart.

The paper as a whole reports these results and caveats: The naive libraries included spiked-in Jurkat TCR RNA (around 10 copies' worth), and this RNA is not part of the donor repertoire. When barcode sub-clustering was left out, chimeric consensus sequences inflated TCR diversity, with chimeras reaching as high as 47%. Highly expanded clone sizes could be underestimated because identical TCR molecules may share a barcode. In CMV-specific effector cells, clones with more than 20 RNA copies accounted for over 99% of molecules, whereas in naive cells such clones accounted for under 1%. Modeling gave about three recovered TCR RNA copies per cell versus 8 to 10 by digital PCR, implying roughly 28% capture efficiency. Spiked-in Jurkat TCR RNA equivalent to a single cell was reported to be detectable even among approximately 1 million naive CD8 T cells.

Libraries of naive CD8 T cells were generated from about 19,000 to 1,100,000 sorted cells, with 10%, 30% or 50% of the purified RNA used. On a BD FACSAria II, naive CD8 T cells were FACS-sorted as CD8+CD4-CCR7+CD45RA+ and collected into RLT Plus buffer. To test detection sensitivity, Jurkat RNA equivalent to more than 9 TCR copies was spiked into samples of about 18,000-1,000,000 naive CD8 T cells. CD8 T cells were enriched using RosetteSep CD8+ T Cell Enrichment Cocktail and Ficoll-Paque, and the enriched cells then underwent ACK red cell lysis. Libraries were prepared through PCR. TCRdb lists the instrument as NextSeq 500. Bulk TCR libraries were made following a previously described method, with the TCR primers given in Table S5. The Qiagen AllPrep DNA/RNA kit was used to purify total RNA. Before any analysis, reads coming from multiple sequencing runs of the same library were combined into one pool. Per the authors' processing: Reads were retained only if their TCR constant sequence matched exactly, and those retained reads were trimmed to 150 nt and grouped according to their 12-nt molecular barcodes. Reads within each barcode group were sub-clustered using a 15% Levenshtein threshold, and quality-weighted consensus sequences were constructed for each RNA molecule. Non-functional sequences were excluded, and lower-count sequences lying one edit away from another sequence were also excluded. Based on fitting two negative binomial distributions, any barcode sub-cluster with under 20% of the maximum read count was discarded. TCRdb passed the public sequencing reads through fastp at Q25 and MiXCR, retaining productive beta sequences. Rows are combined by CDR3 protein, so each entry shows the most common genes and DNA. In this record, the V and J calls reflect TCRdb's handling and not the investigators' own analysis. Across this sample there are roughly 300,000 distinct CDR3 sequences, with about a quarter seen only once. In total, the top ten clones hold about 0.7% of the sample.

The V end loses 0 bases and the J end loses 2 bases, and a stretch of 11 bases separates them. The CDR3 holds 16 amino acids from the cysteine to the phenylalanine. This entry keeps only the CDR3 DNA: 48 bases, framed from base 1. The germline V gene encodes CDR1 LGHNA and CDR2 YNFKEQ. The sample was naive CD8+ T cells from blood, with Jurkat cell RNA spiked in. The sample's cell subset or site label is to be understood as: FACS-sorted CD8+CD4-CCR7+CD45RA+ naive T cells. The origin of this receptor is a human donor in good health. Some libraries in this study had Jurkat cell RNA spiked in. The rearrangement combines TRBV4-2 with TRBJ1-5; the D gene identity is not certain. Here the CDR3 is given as CASSQELSAGNQPQHF. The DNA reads TGTGCCAGCAGCCAAGAATTGTCGGCAGGCAATCAGCCCCAGCATTTT.